The 7 T cell receptor beta chains reported below all come from one sample, sequenced in a study of T cell responses to AZD1222 COVID-19 vaccine. Clones were sequenced by immunoSEQ multiplex PCR, and TCRdb holds only the in-frame ones, with some missing. The sample has over 130,000 clones, more than 70% seen once. Material: peripheral blood, obtained 28 days after the second AZD1222 dose. These receptors came from an adult who received the AZD1222 COVID-19 vaccine.

The chain carries TRBV29-1 and TRBJ1-2, with no clear D. Germline loops: CDR1 SQVTM, CDR2 ANQGSEA. With 4 bases removed from V and 8 bases from J, the gap between germline ends came to 11 bases. This CDR3 is built from 11 residues. The CDR3 is CSVGRMEGYTF. The DNA for the CDR3 is TGCAGCGTTGGACGGATGGAGGGCTACACCTTC.

The J gene is TRBJ1-1, the V gene TRBV21-1; TRBD1 is taken as the D call from the table, unchecked against the DNA. TRBV21-1 is classified as a pseudogene. The CDR3 totals 14 residues. In DNA, the CDR3 is TGTGCCAGCAGCAAGACCGGGACAGCCACTGAAGCTTTCTTT. Its protein is CASSKTGTATEAFF.

The chain uses TRBV6-1 and TRBJ2-7, with 7 bases fitting TRBD1. The germline gives CDR1 MNHNS, CDR2 SASEGT. The J segment lost 3 bases and the V segment lost 2 bases, leaving 7 bases of the junction unmatched. CDR3 size: 15 residues. In nucleotides, the CDR3 is TGTGCCAGCAGTGAAACTTATGACAGGGTCTACGAGCAGTACTTC. Translation gives CASSETYDRVYEQYF.

This clone appeared a few times. The rearrangement links TRBV4-3 to TRBJ1-6; D unclear. CDR1 is LGHNA and CDR2 is YSLEER in the germline V gene. Trimming stripped 4 bases from V and 7 bases from J, with 14 bases between. The CDR3 has 15 residues. CDR3 bases: TGCGCCAGCAGCCGGTACACATCGGGGAATTCACCCCTCCACTTT. It specifies CASSRYTSGNSPLHF.

Notes on this clone: One junction end does not reproduce the germline sequence, and a read error may be involved. The V and J genes are TRBV29-1 and TRBJ2-5; 8 bases match TRBD1. Germline values: CDR1 SQVTM, CDR2 ANQGSEA. This CDR3 contains 13 residues. CDR3 in DNA: TGCAGCGTTCAAGACAGGGGAGGAGAGACCCAGTACTTC. Translated: CSVQDRGGETQYF.

This clone is a singleton in its sample. This chain uses TRBV24-1 with TRBJ2-1, with D tentatively TRBD2 (6 bases). Looked up from germline, CDR1 is KGHDR and CDR2 is SFDVKD. This CDR3 comprises 17 residues. Trimming removed 4 bases from V and 8 bases from J, with 23 bases in between. CDR3 DNA: TGTGCCACCAGTGACCCCGGGAGTAGCAGCCTCCTCCATGAGCAGTTCTTC. This encodes CATSDPGSSSLLHEQFF.

The rearrangement uses TRBV28 and TRBJ1-1; D is possibly TRBD1 (5 bases). V lost 7 bases and J 7 bases, leaving 13 bases between the germline ends. CDR1 is MDHEN, CDR2 SYDVKM, per germline. The CDR3 runs 12 residues. CDR3 residues: CASTPGGGEAFF. The CDR3 nucleotides read TGTGCCAGCACTCCGGGGGGAGGTGAAGCTTTCTTT.